The 10 T cell receptor beta chains reported below all come from one sample, sequenced in a study of blood T cells in healthy people across ages. Alongside a J-beta primer mix, a sample-barcoded 5' primer served in a second PCR lasting about 7 to 12 cycles. TCRdb processed the 5' RACE reads anew with MiXCR; each CDR3 protein has one entry. The sample yields more than 550,000 distinct CDR3 sequences, 22% seen once. Sequenced input: blood. The receptors derive from a man between 65 and 80 years old in good health.

At least ten counts were recorded for this clonotype. The chain carries TRBV7-9 and TRBJ1-1; tentatively, D is TRBD1 (5 bases). Germline lookup yields CDR1 SEHNR and CDR2 FQNEAQ (reference sequence). The CDR3 spans 15 residues. V was clipped by 5 bases and J by 0 bases, with 13 bases between them. The CDR3 here is CASSPDSTVNTEAFF. In DNA form, the CDR3 reads TGTGCCAGCAGCCCAGACAGTACGGTGAACACTGAAGCTTTCTTT.

This clonotype has just a few counts. V and J are TRBV28 and TRBJ2-5; 7 nucleotides agree with TRBD1. The V and J ends lost 4 bases and 1 base, in that order; junction bases with no gene match: 9. Germline CDR1 reads MDHEN; CDR2 reads SYDVKM. This CDR3 is 16 amino acids long. In DNA, the CDR3 is TGTGCCAGCAGTTCATACGGGACAGAGATCCAAGAGACCCAGTACTTC. Translation gives CASSSYGTEIQETQYF.

A few counts support this clonotype. The chain couples TRBV3-1 to TRBJ2-5, with D possibly being TRBD1 (5 bases). Germline loops: CDR1 LGHDT, CDR2 YNNKEL (reference sequence). Trimming shortened V by 4 bases and J by 5 bases, and 11 bases separated the two germline ends. This CDR3 is 13 amino acids long. The CDR3 sequence is CASSPPGWETQYF. As DNA, the CDR3 is TGTGCCAGCAGCCCCCCAGGGTGGGAGACCCAGTACTTC.

The CDR3 coding sequence is TGTGCCAGCAGCTTTGGGGTCCGGACCGGACAGTTTAACGAGCAGTACTTC. Its translation: CASSFGVRTGQFNEQYF. The rearrangement uses TRBV13 and TRBJ2-7; possibly TRBD1 for D (6 bases). V dropped 3 bases and J dropped 5 bases, with 23 bases sitting between them. CDR1 is PRHDT, CDR2 FYEKMQ, per germline (reference sequence). The CDR3 runs 17 residues.

This chain connects TRBV18 to TRBJ1-2, with D unresolved. CDR3 length: 13 amino acids. The V end was cut by 2 bases, the J end by 2 bases, with 6 bases between. Per germline, CDR1 KGHSH and CDR2 LQKENI. The CDR3 sequence: CASSPSENYGYTF. The CDR3 nucleotides read TGTGCCAGCTCACCATCAGAGAACTATGGCTACACCTTC.

V is TRBV4-3 and J is TRBJ2-3; the D call may be TRBD1 or TRBD2 (5 bases each). CDR3 length equals 14 residues. Germline assignment: CDR1 LGHNA and CDR2 YSLEER. The V gene lost 1 base and the J gene lost 5 bases, with 10 bases spanning the gap. CDR3 in DNA: TGCGCCAGCAGCCAAGGGGGACGAGGAGATACGCAGTATTTT. It specifies CASSQGGRGDTQYF.

The chain links TRBV29-1 to TRBJ2-5; 10 nucleotides agree with TRBD2. Judging by the DNA end, TRBJ2-7 fits better; the J call may be wrong. This CDR3 contains 15 residues. In germline, CDR1 is SQVTM, CDR2 ANQGSEA. The CDR3 nucleotides read TGCAGCGTTGAAGGACCAACTAGCGGGGACTACGAGCAGTACTTC. Encoded protein: CSVEGPTSGDYEQYF.

This clonotype showed up just a few times. The chain carries TRBV20-1 and TRBJ1-5, with D uncertain. CDR3 length: 15 amino acids. Between the trimmed V and J ends, which lost 5 bases and 6 bases, there was a span of 20 bases. Germline V gene lookup returns CDR1 DFQATT and CDR2 SNEGSKA (reference sequence). CDR3 sequence (DNA): TGCAGTGCTCTTACAGTAAAGGACCGGGGTCAGCCCCAGCATTTT. It yields the protein CSALTVKDRGQPQHF.

The chain's CDR3 is CATILADVIYNEQFF. CDR3 sequence (DNA): TGTGCCACCATACTAGCGGATGTTATTTACAATGAGCAGTTCTTC. This rearrangement joins TRBV6-2 or TRBV6-3 to TRBJ2-1, with TRBD2 matching over 8 bases. Trimming took 10 bases from V and 4 from J; bases not matched to a gene: 12. CDR1 MNHEY and CDR2 SVGEGT come from the germline V gene. The CDR3 runs 15 residues.

The rearrangement joins TRBV29-1 to TRBJ1-2, with TRBD1 as a possible D gene (5 bases). The germline V gene has CDR1 SQVTM and CDR2 ANQGSEA. Trimming stripped 2 bases from V and 3 bases from J, with 10 bases between. The CDR3 is 13 residues long. The DNA of the CDR3 is TGCAGCGTTGAATCAGGGTTGGACTATGGCTACACCTTC. Translated, it gives CSVESGLDYGYTF.